The 23 T cell receptor beta chains below come from one sample, sequenced in a study of cytomegalovirus exposure and HLA in healthy donors. A multiplex PCR was run with 60 Vbeta primers and 13 Jbeta primers. Assay: immunoSEQ multiplex PCR; the TCRdb copy retains only in-frame clones and omits some. This sample carries 110,000 or so clones, about 81% of them seen once, and the ten largest clones take 1.3%. The sample taken for sequencing was PBMCs. These receptors were obtained from a man between 25 and 39 years old in good health and CMV-seronegative.

J is TRBJ2-3 and V is TRBV7-2; the match to TRBD1 covers 8 bases. J was trimmed by 6 bases and V by 3 bases; bases with no gene match: 5. Germline-derived CDR1 and CDR2 are SGHTA and FQGNSA. CDR3 size: 14 residues. For the CDR3, the DNA is TGTGCCAGCAGCTTGACAGGGGTCGGGGATACGCAGTATTTT. Translation gives CASSLTGVGDTQYF.

The rearrangement joins TRBV5-1 to TRBJ1-5; tentatively, D is TRBD1 (6 bases). Germline values: CDR1 SGHRS, CDR2 YFSETQ. Between the trimmed V and J ends, which lost 4 bases and 4 bases, there was a span of 12 bases. The CDR3 spans 14 residues. CDR3 in DNA: TGCGCCAGCAGCGTATACACAGGGAATCAGCCCCAGCATTTT. Translating it yields CASSVYTGNQPQHF.

V and J are TRBV4-3 and TRBJ2-7; D remains ambiguous. The CDR3 consists of 12 residues. Trimming removed 0 bases from V and 5 bases from J, with 5 bases in between. In germline, CDR1 is LGHNA, CDR2 YSLEER. This CDR3 is CASSQDPDEQYF. The CDR3 nucleotides are TGCGCCAGCAGCCAAGATCCGGACGAGCAGTACTTC.

The table lists this clone with a few counts. The V and J genes are TRBV19 and TRBJ1-5; tentatively, D is TRBD1 (6 bases). CDR3 length: 13 amino acids. Trimming stripped 5 bases from V and 5 bases from J, with 10 bases between. The germline V gene encodes CDR1 LNHDA and CDR2 SQIVND (reference sequence). DNA for the CDR3: TGTGCCAGTAGTGGGGACATCGATCAGCCCCAGCATTTT. Encoded protein: CASSGDIDQPQHF.

The chain is built from TRBV11-3 and TRBJ1-2; D not resolved. In germline, CDR1 is SGHNT, CDR2 YENEEA. The CDR3 loop spans 10 amino acids. The germline V and J ends were trimmed by 4 bases and 6 bases, with 3 bases remaining between them. For the CDR3, the DNA is TGTGCCAGCAGCTCGGATGGCTACACCTTC. It codes for CASSSDGYTF. The full variable domain, with the rest looked up from reference TRBV11-3 and TRBJ1-2, is EAGVVQSPRYKIIEKKQPVAFWCNPISGHNTLYWYLQNLGQGPELLIRYENEEAVDDSQLPKDRFSAERLKGVDSTLKIQPAELGDSAVYLCASSSDGYTFGSGTRLTVV.

This chain joins TRBV29-1 and TRBJ2-7; tentatively, D is TRBD2 (5 bases). Germline V gene data show CDR1 as SQVTM and CDR2 as ANQGSEA. Trimming stripped 4 bases from V and 4 bases from J, with 11 bases between. CDR3 length equals 12 residues. Here the CDR3 reads CSVGLRGYEQYF. The DNA of the CDR3 is TGCAGCGTTGGTCTTCGAGGGTACGAGCAGTACTTC.

The chain joins TRBV5-1 to TRBJ1-6; tentative D call: TRBD1 (6 bases). The CDR3 loop spans 16 amino acids. The germline gives CDR1 SGHRS, CDR2 YFSETQ. V gave up 4 bases and J gave up 9 bases, with 20 bases separating them. In DNA form, the CDR3 reads TGCGCCAGCAGCCCGCGAGCGGTGGGAGGGGGTTCACCCCTCCACTTT. Its protein product is CASSPRAVGGGSPLHF.

The CDR3 region is CASSPVASGATSTDTQYF. Here the CDR3 DNA reads TGTGCCAGCTCACCGGTGGCTAGCGGAGCAACTAGCACAGATACGCAGTATTTT. The J gene is TRBJ2-3, the V gene TRBV18; 7 bases line up with TRBD2. CDR3 length: 18 amino acids. J was trimmed by 0 bases and V by 3 bases; bases with no gene match: 12. The germline gives CDR1 KGHSH, CDR2 LQKENI.

J is TRBJ2-2 and V is TRBV2; D might be TRBD1 (6 bases). The germline V gene encodes CDR1 SNHLY and CDR2 FYNNEI. The CDR3 length is 13 residues. Trimming took 7 bases from V and 5 from J, leaving 11 bases between them. CDR3 loop: CASIEQGTGELFF. As DNA, the CDR3 is TGTGCCAGCATAGAACAGGGTACCGGGGAGCTGTTTTTT.

The J gene is TRBJ2-1, the V gene TRBV9; 16 bases are a match to TRBD2. Trimming took 2 bases from V and 3 from J; bases not matched to a gene: 8. The CDR3 has 19 amino acids. Germline-derived CDR1 and CDR2 are SGDLS and YYNGEE. The CDR3 nucleotides are TGTGCCAGCAGCGTCCCCGGGACTAGCGGGAGGGCTAGCTACAATGAGCAGTTCTTC. Protein product: CASSVPGTSGRASYNEQFF.

This clone was recorded a few times. The chain joins TRBV10-2 to TRBJ2-7; D remains ambiguous. Germline V gene lookup returns CDR1 WSHSY and CDR2 SAAADI. V shed 6 bases and J shed 0 bases, with 12 bases lying between them. The CDR3 has 14 amino acids. The CDR3 sequence: CASRRNSASYEQYF. For the CDR3, the DNA is TGCGCCAGCAGGAGGAATTCGGCCTCCTACGAGCAGTACTTC.

The chain combines TRBV5-4 with TRBJ2-7, with 16 bases matching TRBD2. The V segment lost 4 bases and the J segment 2 bases; nucleotides outside the gene matches: 3. The CDR3 runs to 16 residues. Germline CDR1 and CDR2: SGHNT and YYREEE (reference sequence). This chain's CDR3 is CASSPGTSGGAYEQYF. In nucleotides, the CDR3 is TGTGCCAGCAGCCCCGGGACTAGCGGGGGGGCCTACGAGCAGTACTTC. Supplemented by reference TRBV5-4 and TRBJ2-7, the full variable domain reads ETGVTQSPTHLIKTRGQQVTLRCSSQSGHNTVSWYQQALGQGPQFIFQYYREEENGRGNFPPRFSGLQFPNYSSELNVNALELDDSALYLCASSPGTSGGAYEQYFGPGTRLTVT.

This chain connects TRBV27 to TRBJ1-2; a possible D gene is TRBD1 (6 bases). This CDR3 has 15 residues. Germline V gene data show CDR1 as MNHEY and CDR2 as SMNVEV (reference sequence). Trimming cost V 4 bases and J 4 bases, with 16 bases left between them. The CDR3 loop reads CASSSYSTGVYGYTF. The CDR3 bases are TGTGCCAGCAGTTCTTATTCGACAGGAGTCTATGGCTACACCTTC.

This sequence joins TRBV19 and TRBJ1-4; D possibly corresponds to TRBD1 (5 bases). Germline V gene lookup returns CDR1 LNHDA and CDR2 SQIVND (reference sequence). The CDR3 has 15 residues. V lost 1 base and J lost 8, with 14 bases in between. The CDR3 sequence is CASSIVWGGGEKLFF. The CDR3 DNA follows: TGTGCCAGTAGTATAGTATGGGGCGGTGGCGAAAAACTGTTTTTT.

J is TRBJ1-4 and V is TRBV28; TRBD1 matches at 10 bases. The germline V gene encodes CDR1 MDHEN and CDR2 SYDVKM. With 7 bases clipped from V and 8 bases from J, the junction kept 7 bases outside the gene matches. The CDR3 consists of 14 residues. CDR3 residues: CASIRTGGLEKLFF. The CDR3 DNA reads as TGTGCCAGCATACGGACAGGGGGTCTCGAAAAACTGTTTTTT.

Here the CDR3 DNA reads TGCGCCAGCAGCTCCGGACAGGGAGCTGACACCATATATTTT. This gives the protein CASSSGQGADTIYF. This chain joins TRBV5-1 and TRBJ1-3, with 8 bases that match TRBD1. With 3 bases clipped from V and 8 bases from J, the junction kept 7 bases outside the gene matches. The CDR3 sequence is 14 residues long. Germline assignment: CDR1 SGHRS and CDR2 YFSETQ. The variable domain in full, completed from reference TRBV5-1 and TRBJ1-3, reads KAGVTQTPRYLIKTRGQQVTLSCSPISGHRSVSWYQQTPGQGLQFLFEYFSETQRNKGNFPGRFSGRQFSNSRSEMNVSTLELGDSALYLCASSSGQGADTIYFGEGSWLTVV.

The rearrangement uses TRBV6-4 and TRBJ2-3; TRBD2 might be the D (5 bases). Between the trimmed V and J ends, which lost 6 bases and 0 bases, there was a span of 13 bases. Germline values: CDR1 MRHNA, CDR2 SNTAGT. The CDR3 is made up of 15 amino acids. CDR3 nucleotides: TGTGCCAGCAGGCGGACTCTTTCTAGCACAGATACGCAGTATTTT. This translates into CASRRTLSSTDTQYF.

The chain is built from TRBV19 and TRBJ2-5; 9 bases match TRBD1. The germline CDR1 and CDR2 sequences are LNHDA and SQIVND (reference sequence). V was clipped by 5 bases and J by 4 bases; unmatched bases: 5. This CDR3 is 14 amino acids long. CDR3 DNA sequence: TGTGCCAGTAGTCCAGACAGGGGGGGAGAGACCCAGTACTTC. It specifies CASSPDRGGETQYF.

This clone was counted only a few times. The V and J genes are TRBV6-1 and TRBJ1-1, with D possibly matching TRBD1 (5 bases). The CDR3 has 14 residues. Trimming left V 1 base short and J 12 bases short, with 18 bases between. Germline V gene lookup returns CDR1 MNHNS and CDR2 SASEGT. In DNA form, the CDR3 reads TGTGCCAGCAGTGAAGGGATGTCGGGGGTAGGAACTTTCTTT. As protein: CASSEGMSGVGTFF.

This clone was seen just once. The CDR3 nucleotides are TGTGCCAGCAGTTTCGGTTCTGGGGCCAACGTCCTGACTTTC. Protein sequence: CASSFGSGANVLTF. The chain uses TRBV27 and TRBJ2-6; the D is unclear. Trimming took off 3 bases at V and 1 base at J, with 4 bases between the two ends. The germline V gene has CDR1 MNHEY and CDR2 SMNVEV (reference sequence). There are 14 residues in the CDR3.

The chain combines TRBV4-2 with TRBJ1-2; 9 nucleotides agree with TRBD1. This CDR3 has 13 residues. CDR1 is LGHNA and CDR2 is YNFKEQ in the germline V gene. The V segment lost 1 base and the J segment 8 bases; nucleotides outside the gene matches: 2. The CDR3 protein is CASSQGTGVGYTF. The DNA of the CDR3 is TGTGCCAGCAGCCAAGGGACAGGGGTAGGCTACACCTTC.

The CDR3 is CASSEPGGVTGYNEQFF. CDR3 in DNA: TGTGCCAGCAGCGAACCAGGGGGCGTTACGGGATACAATGAGCAGTTCTTC. The rearrangement uses TRBV7-9 and TRBJ2-1, with 8 bases fitting TRBD1. The V gene end was trimmed by 5 bases and the J gene end by 4 bases; junction bases not matched to a gene: 13. CDR1 is SEHNR, CDR2 FQNEAQ, per germline (reference sequence). The CDR3 sequence is 17 residues long.

This clone turned up a few times. J is TRBJ2-7 and V is TRBV7-6; TRBD2 aligns across 9 bases. The junction had 9 bases not matched to a gene; V was cut back by 4 bases and J by 5 bases. Germline CDR1 reads SGHVS; CDR2 reads FNYEAQ. This CDR3 spans 15 amino acids. As DNA, the CDR3 is TGTGCCAGCAGCTCCGTAGCGGGAGCACTAGACGAGCAGTACTTC. The encoded protein is CASSSVAGALDEQYF. Full variable domain (rest looked up from reference TRBV7-6 and TRBJ2-7): GAGVSQSPRYKVTKRGQDVALRCDPISGHVSLYWYRQALGQGPEFLTYFNYEAQQDKSGLPNDRFSAERPEGSISTLTIQRTEQRDSAMYRCASSSVAGALDEQYFGPGTRLTVT.